The 27 T cell receptor beta chains below were found in one sample sequenced in a study of blood T cell repertoires in COVID-19. The method was immunoSEQ multiplex PCR; TCRdb's version includes in-frame clones alone and lacks a portion of them. The sample records about 250,000 clones, roughly 84% being singletons. The source material was peripheral blood. The receptors originated from a woman in her 40s who had recovered from COVID-19.

J is TRBJ2-7 and V is TRBV5-1; perhaps TRBD1 as D (6 bases). The V gene's germline CDR1 is SGHRS and CDR2 YFSETQ. The CDR3 runs 13 residues. Trimming took 3 bases from V and 6 from J, leaving 13 bases between them. The CDR3 DNA reads as TGCGCCAGCAGCTCCAACAGGGCAATCGAGCAGTACTTC. Translating gives CASSSNRAIEQYF.

The chain employs TRBV4-3 and TRBJ1-3; no clear D gene. The CDR3 covers 16 residues. Germline CDR1 is LGHNA and CDR2 is YSLEER. V shed 1 base and J shed 8 bases, with 18 bases lying between them. The CDR3 loop is CASSQVPPTAGDTIYF. The DNA for the CDR3 is TGCGCCAGCAGCCAAGTGCCGCCCACCGCCGGGGACACCATATATTTT.

The chain recombines TRBV7-2 with TRBJ2-5; TRBD1 matches 9 bases. This CDR3 is built from 15 residues. CDR1 SGHTA and CDR2 FQGNSA come from the germline V gene. Trimming at V came to 5 bases and at J to 5 bases, leaving 9 bases not matched to a gene. CDR3 in DNA: TGTGCCAGCAGCGGGGGACAGGGAAATTTGGAGACCCAGTACTTC. Translation: CASSGGQGNLETQYF. Based on the CDR3 plus reference TRBV7-2 and TRBJ2-5, the full variable domain is GAGVSQSPSNKVTEKGKDVELRCDPISGHTALYWYRQSLGQGLEFLIYFQGNSAPDKSGLPSDRFSAERTGGSVSTLTIQRTQQEDSAVYLCASSGGQGNLETQYFGPGTRLLVL.

The chain combines TRBV12-3 or TRBV12-4 with TRBJ2-7; no clear D. Trimming pared 3 bases from V and 2 bases from J, leaving 8 bases between. This CDR3 comprises 13 residues. The CDR3 spells CASSFRPTYEQYF. In DNA form, the CDR3 reads TGTGCCAGCAGTTTCAGGCCAACCTACGAGCAGTACTTC.

This chain links TRBV6-2 or TRBV6-3 with TRBJ2-5; 12 bases map to TRBD2. This CDR3 is 16 amino acids long. Germline V gives CDR1 MNHEY, CDR2 SVGEGT. The V and J ends lost 4 bases and 5 bases, in that order; junction bases with no gene match: 8. Here the CDR3 reads CASSFTSGRFSETQYF. CDR3 coding DNA: TGTGCCAGCAGTTTTACTAGCGGGAGGTTTTCGGAGACCCAGTACTTC.

V gene TRBV27 combines with J gene TRBJ1-2, with TRBD1 matching over 7 bases. V lost 3 bases and J lost 3; bases outside the gene matches: 4. The germline CDR1 and CDR2 sequences are MNHEY and SMNVEV (reference sequence). The CDR3 length is 14 residues. The CDR3 coding sequence is TGTGCCAGCAGTTTTACAGGGGCCCACTATGGCTACACCTTC. Translating it yields CASSFTGAHYGYTF.

The chain is built from TRBV5-6 and TRBJ1-2; TRBD1 matches 9 bases. Germline assignment: CDR1 SGHDT and CDR2 YYEEEE. The V and J ends lost 5 bases and 3 bases, in that order; junction bases with no gene match: 5. The CDR3 sequence is 14 residues long. CDR3 bases: TGTGCCAGCAGGAGTACAGGGGGCGACTATGGCTACACCTTC. Encoded protein: CASRSTGGDYGYTF.

This clone was recorded many times. J is TRBJ1-2 and V is TRBV18; D not certain. CDR1 is KGHSH, CDR2 LQKENI, per germline. Trimming removed 4 bases from V and 5 bases from J, with 8 bases in between. This CDR3 has 12 amino acids. CDR3 nucleotide sequence: TGTGCCAGCTCACATCCGGGTTATGGCTACACCTTC. This sequence encodes CASSHPGYGYTF.

The DNA for the CDR3 is TGTGCCAGCAGCTTGTCCATGACGGGGAATCAGCCCCAGCATTTT. This gives the protein CASSLSMTGNQPQHF. The chain combines TRBV5-6 with TRBJ1-5, with no clear D. V was shortened by 1 base and J by 4 bases, with 12 bases between the two germline ends. CDR1 is SGHDT and CDR2 is YYEEEE in the germline V gene. This CDR3 spans 15 amino acids.

V and J are TRBV30 and TRBJ2-3; 7 positions agree with TRBD1. Germline CDR1 is GTSNPN and CDR2 is SVGIG (reference sequence). This CDR3 is 15 amino acids long. The trim removed 6 bases at V and 2 bases at J, leaving 11 bases unmatched. The CDR3 sequence is CACRVGQDATDTQYF. Written as DNA, the CDR3 is TGTGCCTGTCGAGTAGGACAGGACGCCACAGATACGCAGTATTTT.

The rearrangement joins TRBV24-1 to TRBJ1-5; TRBD1 might be the D (6 bases). In germline, CDR1 is KGHDR, CDR2 SFDVKD. This CDR3 is built from 13 residues. V gave up 4 bases and J gave up 7 bases, with 10 bases separating them. The DNA of the CDR3 is TGTGCCACCAGTGACAGGGGACGGCAGCCCCAGCATTTT. Amino acids: CATSDRGRQPQHF.

This clone showed up just a few times. As DNA, the CDR3 is TGTGCCAGCTCACCAATGGACTTGTACGAGCAGTACTTC. Its translation: CASSPMDLYEQYF. The V gene is TRBV18, the J gene TRBJ2-7; D perhaps matches TRBD2 (5 bases). The CDR3 runs to 13 residues. In germline, CDR1 is KGHSH, CDR2 LQKENI. V was cut by 2 bases and J by 4 bases, with 9 bases left in between.

The CDR3: CASSLGQGTSYEQYF. The CDR3 nucleotides are TGTGCCAGCAGCCTCGGACAGGGAACTTCCTACGAGCAGTACTTC. The gene calls are TRBV11-2 and TRBJ2-7, with TRBD1 identical over 8 bases. CDR1 and CDR2 (germline): SGHAT, FQNNGV. Germline trimming cut 5 bases from V and 1 base from J; bases unmatched to any gene: 7. This CDR3 is 15 amino acids long.

The gene calls are TRBV28 and TRBJ1-6, with TRBD1 matching 9 bases. V shed 2 bases, J shed 3 bases, and the junction held 5 bases outside the gene matches. Germline V lookup: CDR1 MDHEN, CDR2 SYDVKM. The CDR3 sequence is 17 residues long. The CDR3 DNA reads TGTGCCAGCAGTTTAAAACAGGGGGCCAACTATAATTCACCCCTCCACTTT. Its protein is CASSLKQGANYNSPLHF.

The chain combines TRBV4-1 with TRBJ1-6; 7 bases are a match to TRBD1. The CDR3 has 16 residues. The V segment lost 1 base and the J segment 2 bases; nucleotides outside the gene matches: 2. Germline lookup yields CDR1 MGHRA and CDR2 YSYEKL. CDR3 region: CASSQVGQPYNSPLHF. The CDR3, as DNA: TGCGCCAGCAGCCAAGTGGGACAGCCCTATAATTCACCCCTCCACTTT.

V gene TRBV7-9 combines with J gene TRBJ1-3; the match to TRBD1 covers 9 bases. The CDR3 has 15 residues. J was trimmed by 4 bases and V by 5 bases; bases with no gene match: 6. Germline CDR1 reads SEHNR; CDR2 reads FQNEAQ (reference sequence). CDR3 coding DNA: TGTGCCAGCAGCCTAAGGACAGGGGCAGGAAACACCATATATTTT. Translation gives CASSLRTGAGNTIYF.

V usage is TRBV7-2 and J usage is TRBJ1-4, with D unclear. V lost 1 base and J lost 8, with 11 bases in between. In germline, CDR1 is SGHTA, CDR2 FQGNSA. The CDR3 has 14 amino acids. The CDR3: CASSLGSSGEKLFF. CDR3 bases: TGTGCCAGCAGCTTAGGGAGTAGTGGGGAAAAACTGTTTTTT.

The V and J genes are TRBV11-2 and TRBJ2-2; TRBD1 matches at 8 bases. Germline V CDR1 and CDR2: SGHAT, FQNNGV. The CDR3 loop spans 17 amino acids. Trimming removed 1 base from V and 7 bases from J; junction bases left unmatched: 11. CDR3 sequence: CASSLAVAGGAGGELFF. The DNA of the CDR3 is TGTGCCAGCAGCTTAGCTGTCGCAGGGGGCGCGGGCGGGGAGCTGTTTTTT.

The rearrangement joins TRBV18 to TRBJ2-1, with 11 nucleotides matching TRBD2. From germline, CDR1 is KGHSH and CDR2 LQKENI. This CDR3 is 17 amino acids long. V trimming: 2 bases; J trimming: 4 bases; junction bases outside the gene matches: 7. CDR3 sequence: CASSPGEGLAAYNEQFF. In DNA, the CDR3 is TGTGCCAGCTCACCAGGGGAGGGACTAGCGGCATACAATGAGCAGTTCTTC.

This chain uses TRBV21-1 with TRBJ2-1; no check of the table's D call, TRBD2, against the DNA was made. TRBV21-1 is classified as a pseudogene. The CDR3 length is 15 residues. In nucleotides, the CDR3 is TGTGCCAGCCCCGGACTAGCGGGAGATAGCAATGAGCAGTTCTTC. Its translation is CASPGLAGDSNEQFF.

The sample holds one count of this clone. This chain joins TRBV19 and TRBJ2-5; 8 bases are a match to TRBD2. The germline V gene encodes CDR1 LNHDA and CDR2 SQIVND (reference sequence). The CDR3 length is 14 residues. J was trimmed by 3 bases and V by 2 bases; bases with no gene match: 2. The CDR3 DNA is TGTGCCAGTAGTATACGGCGGGGGGAAGAGACCCAGTACTTC. It yields the protein CASSIRRGEETQYF.

The V call is TRBV19, the J call TRBJ1-3; D might be TRBD1 (6 bases). V was shortened by 10 bases and J by 1 base, with 26 bases between the two germline ends. The CDR3 covers 18 residues. Germline CDR1 and CDR2: LNHDA and SQIVND (reference sequence). CDR3: CATTKTPTGGISGNTIYF. CDR3 nucleotides: TGTGCCACCACAAAAACCCCGACAGGCGGTATATCTGGAAACACCATATATTTT.

The rearrangement uses TRBV6-5 and TRBJ1-5; possible D gene TRBD1, 5 bases. With 7 bases removed from V and 4 bases from J, the gap between germline ends came to 17 bases. Per germline, CDR1 MNHEY and CDR2 SVGAGI. CDR3 length: 15 residues. CDR3 in amino acids: CASTGGRTNNQPQHF. In nucleotides, the CDR3 is TGTGCCAGCACCGGGGGGAGGACAAATAATCAGCCCCAGCATTTT.

The chain carries TRBV7-5 and TRBJ1-5; TRBD1 reflects the table's D call only, with no check against the DNA. TRBV7-5 is shown as a pseudogene. The CDR3 loop spans 13 amino acids. The CDR3 reads CARRPGDRQPQHF. DNA for the CDR3: TGTGCCAGAAGACCAGGGGATAGGCAGCCCCAGCATTTT.

About this clone: Other nucleotide sequences in the sample specify the same CDR3. This sequence joins TRBV5-1 and TRBJ2-5; D is ambiguous. CDR3 size: 12 residues. Germline V gene data show CDR1 as SGHRS and CDR2 as YFSETQ. Trimming left V 0 bases short and J 5 bases short, with 5 bases between. The CDR3, as DNA: TGCGCCAGCAGCTTGGCCGGGGAGACCCAGTACTTC. It codes for CASSLAGETQYF.

The chain has TRBV18 and TRBJ1-5; 12 bases line up with TRBD1. With V trimmed by 6 bases and J by 7 bases, 4 bases remained unmatched. Germline CDR1 and CDR2: KGHSH and LQKENI. This CDR3 comprises 14 residues. CDR3 loop: CASSGQGAGQPQHF. As DNA, the CDR3 is TGTGCCAGCTCGGGACAGGGGGCAGGCCAGCCCCAGCATTTT.

The rearrangement links TRBV3-1 (or the pseudogene TRBV3-2) to TRBJ2-7; D is possibly TRBD2 (5 bases). V lost 0 bases to trimming and J lost 2 bases, with 11 bases between them. There are 15 residues in the CDR3. The germline gives CDR1 LGHDT, CDR2 YNNKEL (reference sequence). Here the CDR3 reads CASSQDPTITYEQYF. The DNA of the CDR3 is TGTGCCAGCAGCCAAGATCCGACTATCACCTACGAGCAGTACTTC.